Listed here are 27 T cell receptor beta chains from one sample, sequenced in a study of CD8 T cells in ankylosing spondylitis. Study-wide findings and caveats: What appeared characteristic of ankylosing spondylitis blood was a TCR beta motif of seven to nine highly homologous variants.

Each CDR3 protein is one row after TCRdb ran MiXCR on the 5' RACE reads. The sample carries about 840,000 distinct CDR3 sequences, approximately 10% recorded once. For these receptors, no antigen is known. Sequenced material: blood, either unsorted or a sorted T cell fraction (not recorded which). All receptors come from a male donor with ankylosing spondylitis.

This clonotype was observed at least ten times. The chain links TRBV29-1 to TRBJ1-2; D is uncertain. This CDR3 has 13 amino acids. Trimming left V 5 bases short and J 2 bases short, with 12 bases between. Germline V lookup: CDR1 SQVTM, CDR2 ANQGSEA. DNA for the CDR3: TGCAGCGTTCTCGATGCTTCCAACTATGGCTACACCTTC. Translation gives CSVLDASNYGYTF.

The chain links TRBV7-2 to TRBJ2-3; D possibly uses TRBD1 or TRBD2 (7 bases each). This CDR3 is built from 16 residues. Germline V lookup: CDR1 SGHTA, CDR2 FQGNSA. Trimming took off 4 bases at V and 2 bases at J, with 16 bases between the two ends. CDR3 protein: CASSSRQGGVTDTQYF. CDR3 sequence (DNA): TGTGCCAGCAGCTCAAGGCAGGGGGGGGTCACAGATACGCAGTATTTT. Combining the CDR3 with reference TRBV7-2 and TRBJ2-3 gives the whole variable domain GAGVSQSPSNKVTEKGKDVELRCDPISGHTALYWYRQSLGQGLEFLIYFQGNSAPDKSGLPSDRFSAERTGGSVSTLTIQRTQQEDSAVYLCASSSRQGGVTDTQYFGPGTRLTVL.

This clonotype was observed at least ten times. V gene TRBV6-2 or TRBV6-3 combines with J gene TRBJ1-5; 10 nucleotides match TRBD1. Germline V gives CDR1 MNHEY, CDR2 SVGEGT. The V gene end was trimmed by 10 bases and the J gene end by 9 bases; junction bases not matched to a gene: 12. There are 14 residues in the CDR3. CDR3 coding DNA: TGTGCCACCCACCGGGACAGGGGTTCGGGGCCCCAGCATTTT. It codes for CATHRDRGSGPQHF.

The genes are TRBV10-3 and TRBJ2-7, with TRBD1 matching 7 bases. The germline V gene encodes CDR1 ENHRY and CDR2 SYGVKD. J lost 0 bases, V lost 3 bases, and 17 bases had no gene match. The CDR3 extends over 19 amino acids. This CDR3 is CAISDIGQVLTHSSYEQYF. CDR3 nucleotides: TGTGCCATCAGTGATATAGGACAGGTATTAACCCACAGCTCCTACGAGCAGTACTTC.

This clonotype occurred a few times. The chain couples TRBV5-1 to TRBJ1-1; D is unresolved. From germline, CDR1 is SGHRS and CDR2 YFSETQ. The CDR3 length is 14 residues. V was trimmed by 2 bases and J by 1 base, leaving 9 bases between them. The CDR3 DNA reads as TGCGCCAGCAGCTTACGTCGGGAGAACACTGAAGCTTTCTTT. Its protein is CASSLRRENTEAFF. The complete variable domain, with remaining parts taken from reference TRBV5-1 and TRBJ1-1, reads KAGVTQTPRYLIKTRGQQVTLSCSPISGHRSVSWYQQTPGQGLQFLFEYFSETQRNKGNFPGRFSGRQFSNSRSEMNVSTLELGDSALYLCASSLRRENTEAFFGQGTRLTVV.

There are a few counts of this clonotype. The rearrangement uses TRBV4-2 and TRBJ2-1; tentative D call: TRBD2 (5 bases). Germline CDR1 LGHNA, CDR2 YNFKEQ. V was cut by 1 base and J by 9 bases, with 19 bases left in between. This CDR3 comprises 16 residues. In DNA, the CDR3 is TGTGCCAGCAGCCAAGTTAGCTCGGGGAGCCTGAGTGAGCAGTTCTTC. Amino acids: CASSQVSSGSLSEQFF.

In this sample, this clonotype turned up many times. The V call is TRBV7-2, the J call TRBJ1-1; D perhaps matches TRBD1 (6 bases). Germline V gene sequence: CDR1 SGHTA, CDR2 FQGNSA. This CDR3 is 14 amino acids long. V shed 5 bases and J shed 4 bases, with 14 bases lying between them. The CDR3 sequence is CASSPQGGGTEAFF. DNA of the CDR3: TGTGCCAGCAGCCCACAGGGAGGGGGCACTGAAGCTTTCTTT.

The CDR3 region is CASSQDQQRIHGYTF. As DNA, the CDR3 is TGTGCCAGCAGCCAAGATCAACAGCGAATCCATGGCTACACCTTC. V gene TRBV4-2 combines with J gene TRBJ1-2; no reliable D call. The CDR3 runs 15 residues. Germline loops: CDR1 LGHNA, CDR2 YNFKEQ. Trimming pared 0 bases from V and 6 bases from J, leaving 14 bases between.

The table lists this clonotype with a few counts. The rearrangement links TRBV12-3 or TRBV12-4 to TRBJ2-5; weak D call: TRBD2 (5 bases). V was cut by 1 base and J by 5 bases, with 14 bases left in between. This CDR3 contains 15 residues. CDR3 bases: TGTGCCAGCAGTTTAGATCCGGGAATCGGGGAGACCCAGTACTTC. Protein sequence: CASSLDPGIGETQYF.

The sample holds many counts of this clonotype. The chain recombines TRBV20-1 with TRBJ1-1; D perhaps matches TRBD1 (5 bases). The CDR3 consists of 12 residues. With 1 base removed from V and 7 bases from J, the gap between germline ends came to 10 bases. CDR1 and CDR2 from the germline V gene are DFQATT and SNEGSKA (reference sequence). The CDR3: CSARGQISEAFF. The CDR3 DNA follows: TGCAGTGCTAGAGGACAGATAAGTGAAGCTTTCTTT.

In this sample, this clonotype turned up a few times. The J gene is TRBJ1-2, the V gene TRBV3-1; no definite D call. Germline V CDR1 and CDR2: LGHDT, YNNKEL (reference sequence). CDR3 length: 13 residues. V lost 7 bases, J lost 1 base, and 10 bases lay in between. The CDR3 nucleotides read TGTGCCAGCAAACAGCGAAATAACTATGGCTACACCTTC. Translation: CASKQRNNYGYTF.

This chain uses TRBV5-1 with TRBJ1-4, with a tentative D call TRBD1 (6 bases). Trimming cost V 4 bases and J 8 bases, with 12 bases left between them. This CDR3 contains 13 residues. Germline CDR1 is SGHRS and CDR2 is YFSETQ. This CDR3 is CASSAQGGEKLFF. The DNA for the CDR3 is TGCGCCAGCAGCGCACAGGGAGGGGAAAAACTGTTTTTT. Full variable domain (rest looked up from reference TRBV5-1 and TRBJ1-4): KAGVTQTPRYLIKTRGQQVTLSCSPISGHRSVSWYQQTPGQGLQFLFEYFSETQRNKGNFPGRFSGRQFSNSRSEMNVSTLELGDSALYLCASSAQGGEKLFFGSGTQLSVL.

This clonotype turned up a few times. V is TRBV6-1 and J is TRBJ1-2, with D possibly matching TRBD1 (6 bases). The V gene's germline CDR1 is MNHNS and CDR2 SASEGT. This CDR3 spans 13 amino acids. The V and J ends lost 7 bases and 8 bases respectively, with 17 bases between them. The CDR3 sequence: CASTLGHTQGYTF. The CDR3 DNA reads TGTGCCAGCACCTTGGGACATACCCAGGGCTACACCTTC.

This clonotype appeared a few times. The chain couples TRBV5-1 to TRBJ2-7; the match to TRBD1 covers 11 bases. Trimming removed 4 bases from V and 3 bases from J; junction bases left unmatched: 9. The germline CDR1 and CDR2 sequences are SGHRS and YFSETQ. The length of the CDR3 is 16 residues. CDR3 sequence reads: CASSPDPDRGLYEQYF. CDR3 in DNA: TGCGCCAGCAGCCCCGATCCGGACAGGGGGCTCTACGAGCAGTACTTC.

This clonotype was counted a few times. V and J are TRBV13 and TRBJ1-6, with D perhaps TRBD1 (5 bases). CDR3 length: 13 amino acids. Germline V gene sequence: CDR1 PRHDT, CDR2 FYEKMQ (reference sequence). V was shortened by 2 bases and J by 9 bases, with 8 bases between the two germline ends. CDR3 in DNA: TGTGCCAGCAGCTTAAATCAGGGTTCACCCCTCCACTTT. Its translation is CASSLNQGSPLHF.

This clonotype was counted only a few times. The chain is built from TRBV5-1 and TRBJ2-1; TRBD2 agrees at 11 bases. The CDR3 has 16 amino acids. In germline, CDR1 is SGHRS, CDR2 YFSETQ. V was pared by 0 bases and J by 4 bases, with 3 bases of the junction left unmatched. The CDR3 nucleotides read TGCGCCAGCAGCTTGGGGACTAGCGGGCCATACAATGAGCAGTTCTTC. Translating gives CASSLGTSGPYNEQFF.

The gene calls are TRBV27 and TRBJ2-3; D gene unclear. The CDR3 length is 12 residues. V was cut by 3 bases and J by 6 bases, with 7 bases left in between. Germline-derived CDR1 and CDR2 are MNHEY and SMNVEV (reference sequence). The CDR3 nucleotides are TGTGCCAGCAGTTTGTCCCACGATACGCAGTATTTT. Its translation is CASSLSHDTQYF.

There are a few counts of this clonotype. The chain recombines TRBV28 with TRBJ1-5, with D unresolved. V lost 2 bases, J lost 2 bases, and 10 bases lay in between. This CDR3 comprises 15 residues. Germline CDR1 reads MDHEN; CDR2 reads SYDVKM. CDR3 sequence: CASSLAVRGNQPQHF. In nucleotides, the CDR3 is TGTGCCAGCAGTTTAGCGGTGAGGGGCAATCAGCCCCAGCATTTT.

The sample holds a few counts of this clonotype. The genes are TRBV5-5 and TRBJ1-2; no firm D call. CDR3 length: 13 residues. CDR1 and CDR2 from the germline V gene are SGHKS and YYEKEE (reference sequence). Trimming left V 4 bases short and J 5 bases short, with 12 bases between. This CDR3 is CASSPGSPYGYTF. The CDR3 DNA follows: TGTGCCAGCAGCCCGGGCAGTCCGTATGGCTACACCTTC.

This clonotype appeared a few times. This chain links TRBV29-1 with TRBJ1-1, with unresolved D. CDR1 SQVTM and CDR2 ANQGSEA come from the germline V gene. The CDR3 extends over 13 amino acids. Trimming left V 6 bases short and J 0 bases short, with 11 bases between. The CDR3: CSVRPVLNTEAFF. The CDR3 DNA reads as TGCAGCGTGCGGCCCGTTTTGAACACTGAAGCTTTCTTT.

The V and J genes are TRBV7-8 and TRBJ2-7, with 9 nucleotides matching TRBD2. V gave up 0 bases and J gave up 3 bases; unmatched junction bases: 6. CDR1 is SGHVS and CDR2 is FQNEAQ in the germline V gene. The CDR3 length is 16 residues. CDR3 protein: CASSLARLAGIYEQYF. The CDR3, as DNA: TGTGCCAGCAGCTTAGCGCGCCTAGCGGGAATCTACGAGCAGTACTTC.

This chain joins TRBV20-1 and TRBJ2-1; no clear D. Trimming pared 7 bases from V and 8 bases from J, leaving 18 bases between. Germline V gives CDR1 DFQATT, CDR2 SNEGSKA (reference sequence). The CDR3 extends over 13 amino acids. The CDR3 nucleotides read TGCAGTGTCGAGCCCACCGGTTGGGATGAGCAGTTCTTC. Protein: CSVEPTGWDEQFF.

This clonotype was observed a few times. V and J are TRBV12-3 or TRBV12-4 and TRBJ2-2; a possible D gene is TRBD2 (6 bases). Trimming cost V 5 bases and J 1 base, with 8 bases left between them. The CDR3 runs to 14 residues. Here the CDR3 DNA reads TGTGCCAGCAGTATGGGACTGAACACCGGGGAGCTGTTTTTT. Residues: CASSMGLNTGELFF.

Details on this clonotype: The junction and the germline gene differ at one end; a read error may be behind it. This chain uses TRBV5-1 with TRBJ2-7; 8 bases agree with TRBD2. This CDR3 is built from 15 residues. The V gene's germline CDR1 is SGHRS and CDR2 YFSETQ. The CDR3 nucleotides are TGCGCCAGCAGCTTGGACGGTTTAGCGGGACCAAACCGGGACTTC. Encoded protein: CASSLDGLAGPNRDF.

The chain joins TRBV29-1 to TRBJ1-4, with D hard to call. CDR3 length equals 13 residues. Trimming stripped 7 bases from V and 4 bases from J, with 13 bases between. Germline-derived CDR1 and CDR2 are SQVTM and ANQGSEA. As DNA, the CDR3 is TGCAGCGCCCTGATTGGCTTTAATGAAAAACTGTTTTTT. The encoded protein is CSALIGFNEKLFF.

This clonotype was counted between two and nine times. This rearrangement joins TRBV6-2 or TRBV6-3 to TRBJ2-7; 10 bases are a match to TRBD1. J gave up 3 bases and V 2 bases, and 10 bases lay outside the gene matches. Germline V gene lookup returns CDR1 MNHEY and CDR2 SVGEGT. The CDR3 runs 17 residues. The CDR3 reads CASSYGTGVTRIYEQYF. In DNA, the CDR3 is TGTGCCAGCAGTTACGGGACAGGGGTTACGCGAATCTACGAGCAGTACTTC.

The chain combines TRBV12-3 or TRBV12-4 with TRBJ1-4, with 7 bases aligning to TRBD1. V lost 2 bases, J lost 7 bases, and 1 base stayed unmatched. This CDR3 contains 13 residues. The CDR3 nucleotides read TGTGCCAGCAGTTTAAGGGGGCGTGAAAAACTGTTTTTT. This sequence encodes CASSLRGREKLFF.